Presented here are 5 T cell receptor beta chains from one specimen sequenced in a study of T cell responses to AZD1222 COVID-19 vaccine. The protocol was immunoSEQ multiplex PCR, while the TCRdb copy is restricted to in-frame clones and leaves out a portion. Among about 150,000 clones listed, 91% were seen once. The sequenced sample was peripheral blood, obtained 28 days after the second AZD1222 dose. The receptors stem from an adult who received the AZD1222 COVID-19 vaccine.

In this sample, this clone turned up once. J is TRBJ2-7 and V is TRBV27; 9 bases are a match to TRBD1. With V trimmed by 5 bases and J by 3 bases, 11 bases remained unmatched. The CDR3 spans 16 residues. Germline V gene sequence: CDR1 MNHEY, CDR2 SMNVEV (reference sequence). DNA for the CDR3: TGTGCCAGCAGTCGAAGGTTGGGGACAGGGCGCTACGAGCAGTACTTC. This gives the protein CASSRRLGTGRYEQYF.

The chain has TRBV6-5 and TRBJ2-7; TRBD1 is a possible D gene (6 bases). Germline V gives CDR1 MNHEY, CDR2 SVGAGI. This CDR3 is built from 16 residues. V was clipped by 4 bases and J by 5 bases, with 21 bases between them. DNA for the CDR3: TGTGCCAGCAGTTTAGCCGGGACAAAACATGTCCACGAGCAGTACTTC. It translates to CASSLAGTKHVHEQYF.

The chain uses TRBV18 and TRBJ1-2; D call uncertain. Trimming removed 0 bases at V and 2 bases at J, with 13 bases between. Germline loops: CDR1 KGHSH, CDR2 LQKENI. This CDR3 has 16 residues. The CDR3 DNA sequence: TGTGCCAGCTCACCACCGTCCCAGCGACCCAACTATGGCTACACCTTC. Translating it yields CASSPPSQRPNYGYTF. Supplemented by reference TRBV18 and TRBJ1-2, the full variable domain reads NAGVMQNPRHLVRRRGQEARLRCSPMKGHSHVYWYRQLPEEGLKFMVYLQKENIIDESGMPKERFSAEFPKEGPSILRIQQVVRGDSAAYFCASSPPSQRPNYGYTFGSGTRLTVV.

A single count supports this clone. The CDR3 sequence is CASSLSEEQETQYF. DNA for the CDR3: TGTGCCAGCAGCTTGTCAGAGGAGCAAGAGACCCAGTACTTC. V gene TRBV11-3 combines with J gene TRBJ2-5; D is ambiguous. CDR3 length: 14 amino acids. V was clipped by 3 bases and J by 2 bases, with 10 bases between them. Germline loops: CDR1 SGHNT, CDR2 YENEEA.

As for this clone: Other DNA sequences in the same sample also yield this CDR3. The chain employs TRBV2 and TRBJ1-5; D gene ambiguous. The CDR3 contains 12 residues. Trimming took 8 bases from V and 4 from J, leaving 9 bases between them. Germline-derived CDR1 and CDR2 are SNHLY and FYNNEI. The CDR3 protein is CASRRDNQPQHF. The CDR3 nucleotides are TGTGCCAGCCGGCGGGATAATCAGCCCCAGCATTTT.